This T cell receptor beta chain appears in the sequencing data of a study of blood T cell repertoires in COVID-19. Germline V gives CDR1 SQVTM, CDR2 ANQGSEA. The CDR3 length is 13 residues. With V trimmed by 7 bases and J by 7 bases, 6 bases remained unmatched. This clone was detected once. In the source study's methods: Nucleated cell number was recorded as an estimate derived from reference gene primer amplification. Clones were sequenced by immunoSEQ multiplex PCR, and TCRdb holds only the in-frame ones, with some missing. Clone size and V and J calls were adopted from that table, with D and trimming inferred from the DNA. This table has tens of thousands of clones, approximately 81% appearing once.

Sequenced material: peripheral blood. The TCR sequence derives from a woman of 80 years or more with active or convalescent COVID-19. The gene calls are TRBV29-1 and TRBJ2-1, with 11 bases identical to TRBD2. CDR3 protein: CSGSGRALNEQFF. As DNA, the CDR3 is TGCAGCGGTAGCGGGAGGGCCCTGAATGAGCAGTTCTTC.